This passage covers 8 T cell receptor beta chains from one sample sequenced in a study of T cell responses to AZD1222 COVID-19 vaccine. Data came from immunoSEQ multiplex PCR; TCRdb stores just in-frame clones and leaves some out. The data show around 160,000 clones, about 90% seen once. This sample comprised peripheral blood, obtained on day 0 of AZD1222 vaccination. These TCRs come from an adult in good health.

The chain recombines TRBV5-6 with TRBJ2-2; D not resolved. The CDR3 has 15 amino acids. The germline V and J ends were trimmed by 0 bases and 3 bases, with 9 bases remaining between them. The V gene's germline CDR1 is SGHDT and CDR2 YYEEEE. The CDR3 loop reads CASSLAAGDTGELFF. Written as DNA, the CDR3 is TGTGCCAGCAGCTTGGCCGCTGGGGACACCGGGGAGCTGTTTTTT. Full variable domain (remainder filled in from reference TRBV5-6 and TRBJ2-2): DAGVTQSPTHLIKTRGQQVTLRCSPKSGHDTVSWYQQALGQGPQFIFQYYEEEERQRGNFPDRFSGHQFPNYSSELNVNALLLGDSALYLCASSLAAGDTGELFFGEGSRLTVL.

The chain has TRBV14 and TRBJ1-2, with a weak D call TRBD1 (5 bases). Trimming cost V 0 bases and J 7 bases, with 12 bases left between them. This CDR3 contains 14 residues. CDR1 is SGHDN and CDR2 is FVKESK in the germline V gene. CDR3 coding DNA: TGTGCCAGCAGCCAAGATCCAGGGAGCGTTGGCTACACCTTC. The encoded protein is CASSQDPGSVGYTF.

In its sample, this clone was seen a few times. The J gene is TRBJ2-4, the V gene TRBV7-9; D remains ambiguous. This CDR3 is built from 13 residues. The germline V and J ends were trimmed by 1 base and 7 bases, with 8 bases remaining between them. CDR1 SEHNR and CDR2 FQNEAQ come from the germline V gene (reference sequence). CDR3 sequence: CASSLVAENIQYF. Here the CDR3 DNA reads TGTGCCAGCAGCTTAGTGGCTGAGAACATTCAGTACTTC. Variable domain in full (rest from reference TRBV7-9 and TRBJ2-4): DTGVSQNPRHKITKRGQNVTFRCDPISEHNRLYWYRQTLGQGPEFLTYFQNEAQLEKSRLLSDRFSAERPKGSFSTLEIQRTEQGDSAMYLCASSLVAENIQYFGAGTRLSVL.

This clone was observed a single time. The chain is built from TRBV28 and TRBJ1-1, with D maybe TRBD1 (5 bases). The CDR3 has 13 residues. From germline, CDR1 is MDHEN and CDR2 SYDVKM. With 6 bases removed from V and 1 base from J, the gap between germline ends came to 9 bases. CDR3 region: CASRKTGNTEAFF. The CDR3 bases are TGTGCCAGCAGAAAAACAGGGAACACTGAAGCTTTCTTT. Variable domain in full (rest from reference TRBV28 and TRBJ1-1): DVKVTQSSRYLVKRTGEKVFLECVQDMDHENMFWYRQDPGLGLRLIYFSYDVKMKEKGDIPEGYSVSREKKERFSLILESASTNQTSMYLCASRKTGNTEAFFGQGTRLTVV.

The chain joins TRBV5-1 to TRBJ1-1; 9 nucleotides match TRBD1. The trim removed 3 bases at V and 4 bases at J, leaving 10 bases unmatched. This CDR3 spans 16 amino acids. Germline V gene sequence: CDR1 SGHRS, CDR2 YFSETQ. The CDR3 here is CASSSNPQGAATEAFF. CDR3 DNA: TGCGCCAGCAGCTCAAATCCACAGGGGGCGGCCACTGAAGCTTTCTTT.

This clone has just one count. The chain uses TRBV19 and TRBJ1-1; D not certain. Trimming took 6 bases from V and 4 from J, leaving 12 bases between them. This CDR3 has 13 amino acids. Germline-derived CDR1 and CDR2 are LNHDA and SQIVND (reference sequence). This CDR3 is CASRALASTEAFF. CDR3 DNA sequence: TGTGCCAGTAGGGCCCTTGCCAGCACTGAAGCTTTCTTT.

V gene TRBV27 combines with J gene TRBJ2-5; unclear D gene. V lost 5 bases and J lost 2, with 12 bases in between. CDR1 is MNHEY and CDR2 is SMNVEV in the germline V gene (reference sequence). The CDR3 totals 14 residues. The CDR3 nucleotides are TGTGCCAGCAGTCGTAGCTGGATTCAAGAGACCCAGTACTTC. It yields the protein CASSRSWIQETQYF.

The J gene is TRBJ1-2, the V gene TRBV6-5, with 7 positions matching TRBD1. Germline V gives CDR1 MNHEY, CDR2 SVGAGI. Trimming removed 4 bases from V and 5 bases from J; junction bases left unmatched: 7. This CDR3 comprises 14 residues. CDR3 bases: TGTGCCAGCAGTTCCCCCATGACAGGGTATGGCTACACCTTC. Protein: CASSSPMTGYGYTF.